Below, 31 T cell receptor beta chains from the same sample are listed, as sequenced in a study of read filtering for tumor transcriptome and immune sequencing. From approximately 430 ng of RNA, a library with molecular barcoded alpha/delta and beta/gamma adaptors was made. One entry per CDR3 protein results from TCRdb running MiXCR on the reads. The sample includes more than 45,000 distinct CDR3 sequences, roughly 12% seen only once; the top ten take around 15%. The material sequenced was a population of CD138-negative cells sorted from bone marrow. The source is a donor aged 40 or older with multiple myeloma.

In the case of this clonotype: Just one base apart from a much larger clone, this may be a read error. This chain connects TRBV5-5 to TRBJ2-5; 8 bases map to TRBD1. Trimming cost V 4 bases and J 2 bases; bases outside gene matches: 4. Germline V CDR1 and CDR2: SGHKS, YYEKEE (reference sequence). This CDR3 spans 14 amino acids. CDR3 protein: CASSGRTGQETQYF. DNA for the CDR3: TGTGCCAGCAGCGGTAGGACAGGGCAAGAGACCCAGTACTTC.

This clonotype has only a few counts. This chain uses TRBV13 with TRBJ2-2; D unclear. Germline lookup yields CDR1 PRHDT and CDR2 FYEKMQ (reference sequence). This CDR3 contains 16 residues. V was cut by 2 bases and J by 0 bases, with 10 bases left in between. CDR3 coding DNA: TGTGCCAGCAGCTTATATGCTCAGGCGAACACCGGGGAGCTGTTTTTT. It yields the protein CASSLYAQANTGELFF. The variable domain in full, with the rest retrieved from reference TRBV13 and TRBJ2-2, is AAGVIQSPRHLIKEKRETATLKCYPIPRHDTVYWYQQGPGQDPQFLISFYEKMQSDKGSIPDRFSAQQFSDYHSELNMSSLELGDSALYFCASSLYAQANTGELFFGEGSRLTVL.

Comment on this clonotype: A read error may account for a junction end that differs from germline. The J gene is TRBJ2-2, the V gene TRBV19, with D perhaps matching TRBD1 or TRBD2 (5 bases each). This CDR3 spans 16 amino acids. In germline, CDR1 is LNHDA, CDR2 SQIVND (reference sequence). Here the CDR3 reads CASTPLGTRQSGKLFF. The DNA for the CDR3 is TGTGCCAGTACCCCCCTGGGGACCCGCCAATCCGGGAAGCTGTTTTTT.

This clonotype has ten or more counts. CDR3 residues: CASSQILAPYEQYF. The CDR3 nucleotides are TGCGCCAGCAGCCAGATTTTAGCGCCCTACGAGCAGTACTTC. The chain combines TRBV4-1 with TRBJ2-7; D possibly corresponds to TRBD2 (5 bases). V was trimmed by 3 bases and J by 2 bases, leaving 11 bases between them. CDR1 and CDR2 (germline): MGHRA, YSYEKL. The CDR3 length is 14 residues.

In this sample, this clonotype turned up many times. The chain links TRBV2 to TRBJ2-6; a weak D match, TRBD2 (5 bases). CDR3 length equals 16 residues. Per the germline V gene, CDR1 is SNHLY and CDR2 is FYNNEI. The V and J ends lost 8 bases and 0 bases respectively, with 14 bases between them. The CDR3 region has the DNA TGTGCCAGCCAGCGAGGGTCTGCCTCTGGGGCCAACGTCCTGACTTTC. Amino acid sequence: CASQRGSASGANVLTF. Filled out from reference TRBV2 and TRBJ2-6, the complete variable domain reads EPEVTQTPSHQVTQMGQEVILRCVPISNHLYFYWYRQILGQKVEFLVSFYNNEISEKSEIFDDQFSVERPDGSNFTLKIRSTKLEDSAMYFCASQRGSASGANVLTFGAGSRLTVL.

This clonotype has ten or more counts. V gene TRBV7-2 combines with J gene TRBJ1-5, with D unclear. The germline V gene encodes CDR1 SGHTA and CDR2 FQGNSA. This CDR3 region has 14 residues. The V and J ends lost 3 bases and 0 bases respectively, with 6 bases between them. CDR3 bases: TGTGCCAGCAGCTTTACCAATAGCAATCAGCCCCAGCATTTT. Its translation is CASSFTNSNQPQHF.

This clonotype has ten or more counts. The chain employs TRBV20-1 and TRBJ1-1, with TRBD1 identical over 11 bases. Germline CDR1 DFQATT, CDR2 SNEGSKA (reference sequence). Trimming took 3 bases from V and 2 from J; bases not matched to a gene: 2. The CDR3 has 14 residues. The chain's CDR3 is CSARDRGRNTEAFF. In DNA form, the CDR3 reads TGCAGTGCTAGGGACAGGGGGCGCAACACTGAAGCTTTCTTT.

This clonotype was recorded at least ten times. J is TRBJ2-3 and V is TRBV7-3; D gene uncertain. The CDR3 extends over 16 amino acids. Trimming stripped 2 bases from V and 2 bases from J, with 14 bases between. Germline V gene data show CDR1 as SGHTA and CDR2 as FQGTGA. CDR3: CASSLGPAGATDTQYF. DNA of the CDR3: TGTGCCAGCAGCTTAGGCCCCGCAGGCGCCACAGATACGCAGTATTTT.

For this clonotype: Just one base apart from a much larger clone, this may be a read error. The chain is built from TRBV9 and TRBJ2-1, with D tentatively TRBD2 (6 bases). CDR1 is SGDLS and CDR2 is YYNGEE in the germline V gene. The CDR3 contains 15 residues. Trimming removed 3 bases at V and 0 bases at J, with 10 bases between. The CDR3 nucleotides read TGTGCCAGCAGCGCACGGGGGAGCTCCTACAATGAGCAGTTCTTC. Encoded protein: CASSARGSSYNEQFF. Full variable domain (rest looked up from reference TRBV9 and TRBJ2-1): DSGVTQTPKHLITATGQRVTLRCSPRSGDLSVYWYQQSLDQGLQFLIQYYNGEERAKGNILERFSAQQFPDLHSELNLSSLELGDSALYFCASSARGSSYNEQFFGPGTRLTVL.

This clonotype has at least ten counts. The chain carries TRBV7-2 and TRBJ2-6; 8 bases map to TRBD1. The CDR3 runs to 16 residues. Germline CDR1 and CDR2: SGHTA and FQGNSA. The V gene end was trimmed by 5 bases and the J gene end by 4 bases; junction bases not matched to a gene: 7. The CDR3: CASSTRTGSGANVLTF. The CDR3 DNA reads TGTGCCAGCAGCACGAGGACAGGGTCGGGGGCCAACGTCCTGACTTTC.

This clonotype was counted ten times or more. V gene TRBV5-1 combines with J gene TRBJ2-5; D is tentatively TRBD1 or TRBD2 (5 bases each). Germline CDR1 SGHRS, CDR2 YFSETQ. Trimming shortened V by 0 bases and J by 2 bases, and 11 bases separated the two germline ends. This CDR3 is 15 amino acids long. The CDR3: CASSLAVGAQETQYF. The CDR3, as DNA: TGCGCCAGCAGCTTGGCCGTCGGGGCGCAAGAGACCCAGTACTTC.

This clonotype was seen at least ten times. The rearrangement joins TRBV12-3 or TRBV12-4 to TRBJ1-1; TRBD1 is a possible D gene (5 bases). The V end was cut by 3 bases, the J end by 7 bases, with 21 bases between. This CDR3 spans 16 amino acids. The CDR3 reads CASSFPRLGRADEAFF. In nucleotides, the CDR3 is TGTGCCAGCAGTTTCCCTAGGCTAGGCAGGGCAGATGAAGCTTTCTTT.

As for this clonotype: A much more abundant neighbour one base away suggests this may be a read error. The rearrangement uses TRBV3-1 and TRBJ1-2, with 9 nucleotides matching TRBD1. The germline V gene encodes CDR1 LGHDT and CDR2 YNNKEL (reference sequence). The CDR3 is 17 amino acids. The CDR3 sequence: CASSQDGPTGGIYGCTF. DNA for the CDR3: TGTGCCAGCAGCCAAGACGGACCGACAGGGGGGATCTATGGCTGCACCTTC.

This clonotype came up many times. This chain uses TRBV5-1 with TRBJ2-1; D not resolved. Germline-derived CDR1 and CDR2 are SGHRS and YFSETQ. The CDR3 extends over 11 amino acids. V was trimmed by 7 bases and J by 5 bases, leaving 7 bases between them. The CDR3 protein is CASEQNNEQFF. The CDR3 nucleotides are TGCGCCAGCGAGCAAAACAATGAGCAGTTCTTC.

This clonotype was counted many times. The chain is built from TRBV24-1 and TRBJ2-1; 10 bases are a match to TRBD1. There are 16 residues in the CDR3. CDR1 and CDR2 from the germline V gene are KGHDR and SFDVKD. V lost 4 bases, J lost 6 bases, and 8 bases stayed unmatched. CDR3 bases: TGTGCCACCAGTGAGCCTCCGGGACAGGGGCCCAATGAGCAGTTCTTC. As protein: CATSEPPGQGPNEQFF.

This clonotype was counted ten times or more. The V and J genes are TRBV11-2 and TRBJ2-5, with D perhaps being TRBD1 or TRBD2 (6 bases each). Looked up from germline, CDR1 is SGHAT and CDR2 is FQNNGV. Trimming cost V 6 bases and J 2 bases, with 19 bases left between them. The CDR3 consists of 16 residues. The CDR3 region has the DNA TGTGCCAGCAGACAGGGCAAGGGGGGACCGCAAGAGACCCAGTACTTC. Residues: CASRQGKGGPQETQYF.

In the case of this clonotype: This sequence is one base from a far larger clone and is likely a read error. The chain employs TRBV7-2 and TRBJ2-1; D not resolved. V shed 6 bases and J shed 4 bases, with 16 bases lying between them. CDR1 and CDR2 from the germline V gene are SGHTA and FQGNSA. CDR3 size: 15 residues. The CDR3 loop is CASRPDTYSYNEQFF. The CDR3, as DNA: TGTGCCAGCAGGCCAGACACGTACTCATACAATGAGCAGTTCTTC.

This clonotype has ten or more counts. V usage is TRBV20-1 and J usage is TRBJ2-3; D unresolved. The germline V gene has CDR1 DFQATT and CDR2 SNEGSKA (reference sequence). This CDR3 has 10 residues. V lost 5 bases to trimming and J lost 6 bases, with 6 bases between them. CDR3 nucleotides: TGCAGTGCTTTTAGGGATACGCAGTATTTT. It specifies CSAFRDTQYF.

Notes on this clonotype: Just one base apart from a much larger clone, this may be a read error. The gene calls are TRBV15 and TRBJ2-7, with D perhaps TRBD2 (5 bases). CDR1 LNHNV and CDR2 YYDKDF come from the germline V gene (reference sequence). The CDR3 loop spans 14 amino acids. The germline V and J ends were trimmed by 7 bases and 2 bases, with 15 bases remaining between them. CDR3 amino acids: CATTPGRATYEQYF. The CDR3 bases are TGTGCCACCACCCCGGGAAGGGCAACCTACGAGCAGTACTTC.

This clonotype was detected ten times or more. This sequence joins TRBV14 and TRBJ1-1; D uncertain. This CDR3 contains 14 residues. V lost 1 base and J 1 base, leaving 7 bases between the germline ends. Germline values: CDR1 SGHDN, CDR2 FVKESK. Here the CDR3 reads CASSQVRGNTEAFF. In nucleotides, the CDR3 is TGTGCCAGCAGCCAAGTACGAGGGAACACTGAAGCTTTCTTT.

This clonotype was seen many times. The chain has TRBV29-1 and TRBJ2-7; tentative D call: TRBD1 (6 bases). This CDR3 region has 12 residues. The V gene lost 3 bases and the J gene lost 5 bases, with 11 bases spanning the gap. Germline CDR1 SQVTM, CDR2 ANQGSEA. CDR3 sequence (DNA): TGCAGCGTTGAGTTTTCAGGGGACGAGCAGTACTTC. Protein: CSVEFSGDEQYF.

This clonotype was detected ten times or more. This CDR3 reads CAWTSDTDTQYF. Written as DNA, the CDR3 is TGTGCCTGGACCAGCGACACAGATACGCAGTATTTT. The chain couples TRBV30 to TRBJ2-3; D gene unclear. V shed 4 bases and J shed 2 bases, with 7 bases lying between them. There are 12 residues in the CDR3. CDR1 and CDR2 from the germline V gene are GTSNPN and SVGIG (reference sequence).

This clonotype was observed at least ten times. This chain joins TRBV10-3 and TRBJ2-5; the D is unclear. This CDR3 contains 14 residues. Trimming took 6 bases from V and 7 from J, leaving 18 bases between them. Looked up from germline, CDR1 is ENHRY and CDR2 is SYGVKD. CDR3 protein: CAIRGTGRFGTQYF. Here the CDR3 DNA reads TGTGCCATCAGGGGCACGGGTCGTTTCGGGACCCAGTACTTC.

Concerning this clonotype itself: This may come from a read error, since a much larger clone is one base off. This chain connects TRBV7-9 to TRBJ1-3; the D gene is possibly TRBD1 (5 bases). This CDR3 spans 13 amino acids. The germline V gene encodes CDR1 SEHNR and CDR2 FQNEAQ (reference sequence). For the CDR3, the DNA is TGTGCCAGCAGCGAGGGGTCTGGAAACACCATACATTTT. It codes for CASSEGSGNTIHF.

The rearrangement uses TRBV10-3 and TRBJ2-1; 9 bases fit TRBD2. Per the germline V gene, CDR1 is ENHRY and CDR2 is SYGVKD. Trimming took 4 bases from V and 1 from J; bases not matched to a gene: 11. This CDR3 has 18 residues. CDR3 amino acids: CAISGHSSGGTSYNEQFF. The DNA for the CDR3 is TGTGCCATCAGTGGTCATTCCAGCGGGGGGACGTCCTACAATGAGCAGTTCTTC.

In its sample, this clonotype was seen once. This is likely an artifact of a read error, given a far larger clone one base away. The CDR3 protein is CASSQDPNTVTQYF. The CDR3 DNA sequence: TGCGCCAGCAGCCAAGACCCGAACACAGTTACGCAGTATTTT. The genes are TRBV4-1 and TRBJ1-4; D is uncertain. The end of the DNA is better explained by TRBJ2-3, so the J call may be wrong. The germline CDR1 and CDR2 sequences are MGHRA and YSYEKL. This CDR3 is 14 amino acids long.

This clonotype has only a few counts. This chain links TRBV19 with TRBJ1-5; D is uncertain. Trimming left V 4 bases short and J 4 bases short, with 11 bases between. CDR1 and CDR2 (germline): LNHDA, SQIVND (reference sequence). The CDR3 loop spans 14 amino acids. The chain's CDR3 is CASSRASVNQPQHF. The CDR3, as DNA: TGTGCCAGTAGTAGGGCCTCGGTGAATCAGCCCCAGCATTTT.

This clonotype was detected many times. V gene TRBV11-2 combines with J gene TRBJ1-5, with D possibly TRBD1 on 5 matching bases. The CDR3 loop spans 15 amino acids. Between the trimmed V and J ends, which lost 5 bases and 4 bases, there was a span of 15 bases. The germline V gene encodes CDR1 SGHAT and CDR2 FQNNGV. DNA of the CDR3: TGTGCCAGCAGCGCGAGCTCGGGGCTTAATCAGCCCCAGCATTTT. This codes for CASSASSGLNQPQHF.

The sample holds many counts of this clonotype. V is TRBV6-5 and J is TRBJ2-7; a weak D match, TRBD1 (5 bases). V lost 2 bases, J lost 2 bases, and 10 bases lay in between. The CDR3 runs to 14 residues. In germline, CDR1 is MNHEY, CDR2 SVGAGI. CDR3 in amino acids: CASSYGRVAYEQYF. As DNA, the CDR3 is TGTGCCAGCAGTTACGGCAGGGTTGCCTACGAGCAGTACTTC.

As concerns this clonotype: This sequence may be a read error, since a much larger clone differs from it by one base. This chain uses TRBV20-1 with TRBJ1-3; D is possibly TRBD1 (5 bases). This CDR3 contains 13 residues. Trimming stripped 6 bases from V and 3 bases from J, with 12 bases between. Germline values: CDR1 DFQATT, CDR2 SNEGSKA (reference sequence). CDR3 in amino acids: CSAQDIFGNTIYF. CDR3 DNA: TGCAGTGCCCAGGACATCTTTGGAAACACCATATATTTT.

This clonotype has ten or more counts. V gene TRBV19 combines with J gene TRBJ1-4; tentative D call: TRBD1 (6 bases). CDR1 and CDR2 (germline): LNHDA, SQIVND (reference sequence). There are 15 residues in the CDR3. V was cut by 6 bases and J by 8 bases, with 19 bases left in between. The CDR3 nucleotides are TGTGCCAGTAGCAGAGATACAGGGTACTGGGAAAAACTGTTTTTT. Its protein is CASSRDTGYWEKLFF.